The source of this T cell receptor (beta chain) is a study of shared clonotypes between healthy human individuals. Study outcomes and limitations: Clonotypes shared by all four donors outscored non-shared clonotypes in generation probability.

Generated by immunoSEQ multiplex PCR, the TCRdb table keeps only in-frame clones and is missing some. The sample records around 690,000 clones, about 92% being singletons. Germline CDR1 reads MNHEY; CDR2 reads SMNVEV (reference sequence). Trimming at V came to 2 bases and at J to 6 bases, leaving 6 bases not matched to a gene. The CDR3 extends over 14 amino acids. About this clone: Its target is not known.

The V call is TRBV27, the J call TRBJ2-7, with TRBD2 identical over 8 bases. The clonotype comes from a man aged 18 to 30 in good health. Some clones in this sample may be carry-over from other donors' samples. Sequencing input: memory CD8+ T cells from PBMCs. Documented subset: CD45RO+ cells pooled with CCR7-negative TemRA cells. The CDR3 sequence: CASSLKAGAREQYF. DNA of the CDR3: TGTGCCAGCAGTTTAAAAGCGGGAGCCCGCGAGCAGTACTTC.